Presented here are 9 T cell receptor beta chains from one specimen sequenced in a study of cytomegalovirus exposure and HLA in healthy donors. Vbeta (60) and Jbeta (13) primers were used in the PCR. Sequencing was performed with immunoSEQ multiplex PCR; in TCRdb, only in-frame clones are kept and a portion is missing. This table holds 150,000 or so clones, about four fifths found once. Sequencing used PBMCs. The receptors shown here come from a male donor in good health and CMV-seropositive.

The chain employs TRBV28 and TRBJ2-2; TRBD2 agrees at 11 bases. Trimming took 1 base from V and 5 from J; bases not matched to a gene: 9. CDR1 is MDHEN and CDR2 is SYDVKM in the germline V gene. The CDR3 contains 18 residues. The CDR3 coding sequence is TGTGCCAGCAGTTTATTAACTAGCGGGAGTCGTGCTACCGGGGAGCTGTTTTTT. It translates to CASSLLTSGSRATGELFF.

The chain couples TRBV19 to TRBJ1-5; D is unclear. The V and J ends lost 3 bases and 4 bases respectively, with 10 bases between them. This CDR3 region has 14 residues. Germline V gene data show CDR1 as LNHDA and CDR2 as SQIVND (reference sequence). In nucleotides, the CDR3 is TGTGCCAGTAGTATTGACGGGGTAAATCAGCCCCAGCATTTT. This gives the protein CASSIDGVNQPQHF. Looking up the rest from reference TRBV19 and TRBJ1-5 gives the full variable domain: DGGITQSPKYLFRKEGQNVTLSCEQNLNHDAMYWYRQDPGQGLRLIYYSQIVNDFQKGDIAEGYSVSREKKESFPLTVTSAQKNPTAFYLCASSIDGVNQPQHFGDGTRLSIL.

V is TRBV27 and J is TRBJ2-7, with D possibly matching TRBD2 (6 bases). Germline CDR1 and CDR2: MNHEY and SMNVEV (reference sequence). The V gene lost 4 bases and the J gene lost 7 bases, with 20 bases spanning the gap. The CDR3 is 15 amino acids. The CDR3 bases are TGTGCCAGCAGTTCTAGGCTCGGGGGTCCGCGTGAGCAGTACTTC. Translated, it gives CASSSRLGGPREQYF.

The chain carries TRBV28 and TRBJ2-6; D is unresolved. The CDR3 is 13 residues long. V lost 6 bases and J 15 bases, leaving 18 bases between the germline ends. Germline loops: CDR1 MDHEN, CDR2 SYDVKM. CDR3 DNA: TGTGCCAGCAGCGGCATTCTGGGTGGCGGCCTGACTTTC. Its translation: CASSGILGGGLTF. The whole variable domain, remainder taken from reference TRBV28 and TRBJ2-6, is DVKVTQSSRYLVKRTGEKVFLECVQDMDHENMFWYRQDPGLGLRLIYFSYDVKMKEKGDIPEGYSVSREKKERFSLILESASTNQTSMYLCASSGILGGGLTFGAGSRLTVL.

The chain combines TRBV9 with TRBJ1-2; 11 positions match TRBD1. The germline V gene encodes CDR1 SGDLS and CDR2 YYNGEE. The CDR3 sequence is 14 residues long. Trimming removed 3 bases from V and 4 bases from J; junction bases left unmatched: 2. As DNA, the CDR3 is TGTGCCAGCAGCGAGGGGACAGGGGGCTATGGCTACACCTTC. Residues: CASSEGTGGYGYTF.

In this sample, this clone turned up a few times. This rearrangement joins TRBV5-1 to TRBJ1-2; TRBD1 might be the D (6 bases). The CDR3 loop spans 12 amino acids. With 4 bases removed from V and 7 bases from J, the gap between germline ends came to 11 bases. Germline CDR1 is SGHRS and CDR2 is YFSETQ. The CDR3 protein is CASSEQGFGYTF. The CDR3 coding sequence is TGCGCCAGCAGCGAACAGGGCTTTGGCTACACCTTC.

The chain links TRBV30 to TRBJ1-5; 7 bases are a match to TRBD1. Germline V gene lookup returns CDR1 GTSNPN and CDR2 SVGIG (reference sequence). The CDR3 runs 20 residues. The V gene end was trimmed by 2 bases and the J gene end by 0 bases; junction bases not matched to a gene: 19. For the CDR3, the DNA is TGTGCCTGGAGTCTAAGAAGCCGGGACAGATTTTCGACTAGCAATCAGCCCCAGCATTTT. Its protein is CAWSLRSRDRFSTSNQPQHF.

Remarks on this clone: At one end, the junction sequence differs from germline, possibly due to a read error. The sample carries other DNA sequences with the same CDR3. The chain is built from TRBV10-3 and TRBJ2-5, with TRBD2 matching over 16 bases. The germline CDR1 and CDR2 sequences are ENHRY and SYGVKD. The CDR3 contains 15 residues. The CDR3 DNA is TGCGCCATCTCCGGGACTAGCGGGGGGGCGGAGACCCAGTACTTC. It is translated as CAISGTSGGAETQYF.

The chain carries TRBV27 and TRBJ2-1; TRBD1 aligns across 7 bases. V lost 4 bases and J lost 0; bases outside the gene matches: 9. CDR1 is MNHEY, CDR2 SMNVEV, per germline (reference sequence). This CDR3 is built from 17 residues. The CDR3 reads CASSSLTGKRSYNEQFF. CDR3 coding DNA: TGTGCCAGCAGTTCCCTGACAGGGAAGCGCTCCTACAATGAGCAGTTCTTC.